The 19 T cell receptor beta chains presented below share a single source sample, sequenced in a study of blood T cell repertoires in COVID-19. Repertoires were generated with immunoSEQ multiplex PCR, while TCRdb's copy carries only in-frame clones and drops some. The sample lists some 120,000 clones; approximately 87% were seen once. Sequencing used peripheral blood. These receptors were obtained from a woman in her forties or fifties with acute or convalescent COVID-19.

The CDR3 loop is CAWSVTGLEKLFF. DNA of the CDR3: TGTGCCTGGAGTGTGACAGGGCTTGAAAAACTGTTTTTT. The chain couples TRBV30 to TRBJ1-4; 7 bases are shared with TRBD1. The CDR3 spans 13 residues. Germline-derived CDR1 and CDR2 are GTSNPN and SVGIG (reference sequence). Unmatched junction bases numbered 2, after V lost 0 bases and J lost 7 bases.

The CDR3 bases are TGCGCCAGCAGTTGGAGCGAGAAAGCTTTCTTT. Its protein product is CASSWSEKAFF. The V call is TRBV10-2, the J call TRBJ1-1; D remains ambiguous. The CDR3 totals 11 residues. V was pared by 5 bases and J by 9 bases, with 10 bases between. CDR1 and CDR2 from the germline V gene are WSHSY and SAAADI.

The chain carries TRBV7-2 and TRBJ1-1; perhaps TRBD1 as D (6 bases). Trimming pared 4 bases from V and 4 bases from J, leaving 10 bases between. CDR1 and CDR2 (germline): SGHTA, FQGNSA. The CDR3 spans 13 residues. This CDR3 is CASSSGQRTEAFF. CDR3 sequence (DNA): TGTGCCAGCAGCTCGGGACAACGCACTGAAGCTTTCTTT.

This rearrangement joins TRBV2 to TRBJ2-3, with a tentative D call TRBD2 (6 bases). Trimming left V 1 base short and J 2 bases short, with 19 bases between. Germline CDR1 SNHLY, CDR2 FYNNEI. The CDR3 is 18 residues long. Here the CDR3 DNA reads TGTGCCAGCAGTGAAGTTGGAGTCTTTAGCGGAGACACAGATACGCAGTATTTT. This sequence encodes CASSEVGVFSGDTDTQYF.

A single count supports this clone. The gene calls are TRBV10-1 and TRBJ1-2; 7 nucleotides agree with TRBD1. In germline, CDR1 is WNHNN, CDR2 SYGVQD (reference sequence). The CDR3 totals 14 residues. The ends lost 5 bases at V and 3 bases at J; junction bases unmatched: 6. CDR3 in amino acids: CASSLDREYYGYTF. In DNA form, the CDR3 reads TGCGCCAGCAGTTTAGACAGGGAGTACTATGGCTACACCTTC.

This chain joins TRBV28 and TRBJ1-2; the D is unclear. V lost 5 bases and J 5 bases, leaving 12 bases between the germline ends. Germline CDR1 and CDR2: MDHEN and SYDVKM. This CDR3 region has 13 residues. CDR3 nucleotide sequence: TGTGCCAGCAGTGACACCTTTCGGTATGGCTACACCTTC. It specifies CASSDTFRYGYTF.

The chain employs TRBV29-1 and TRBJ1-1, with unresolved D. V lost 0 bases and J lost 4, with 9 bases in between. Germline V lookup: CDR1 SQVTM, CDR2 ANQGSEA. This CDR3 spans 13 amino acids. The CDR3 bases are TGCAGCGTTGAAGAGTCGTCGAGCACTGAAGCTTTCTTT. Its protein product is CSVEESSSTEAFF.

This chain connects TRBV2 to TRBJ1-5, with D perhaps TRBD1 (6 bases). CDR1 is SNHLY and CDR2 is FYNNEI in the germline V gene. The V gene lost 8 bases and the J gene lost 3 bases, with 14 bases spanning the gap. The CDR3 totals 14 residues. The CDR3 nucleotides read TGTGCCAGCCGGGAAGCAGGGGACAATCAGCCCCAGCATTTT. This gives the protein CASREAGDNQPQHF.

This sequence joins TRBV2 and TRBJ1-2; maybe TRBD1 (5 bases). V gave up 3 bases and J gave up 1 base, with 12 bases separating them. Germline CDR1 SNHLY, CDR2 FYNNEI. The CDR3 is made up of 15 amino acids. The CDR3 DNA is TGTGCCAGCAGTGAGACCAGGGCTTTTAACTATGGCTACACCTTC. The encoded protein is CASSETRAFNYGYTF.

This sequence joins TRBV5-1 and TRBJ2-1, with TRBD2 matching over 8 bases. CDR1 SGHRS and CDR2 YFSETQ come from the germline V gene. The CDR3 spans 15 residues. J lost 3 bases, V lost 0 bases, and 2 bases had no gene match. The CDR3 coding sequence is TGCGCCAGCAGCTTGGGGACTAGCAGCTACAATGAGCAGTTCTTC. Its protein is CASSLGTSSYNEQFF.

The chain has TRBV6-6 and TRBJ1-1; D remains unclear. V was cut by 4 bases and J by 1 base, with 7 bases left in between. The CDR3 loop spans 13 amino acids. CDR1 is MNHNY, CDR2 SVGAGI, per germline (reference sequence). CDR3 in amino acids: CASSLQKNTEAFF. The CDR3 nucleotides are TGTGCCAGCAGTTTACAAAAGAACACTGAAGCTTTCTTT.

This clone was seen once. CDR3 protein: CASSIARDGTRAGANVLTF. In DNA, the CDR3 is TGTGCCAGTAGTATAGCTAGGGACGGGACAAGGGCAGGGGCCAACGTCCTGACTTTC. V and J are TRBV19 and TRBJ2-6; perhaps TRBD1 as D (6 bases). Trimming cost V 1 base and J 4 bases, with 20 bases left between them. The CDR3 is 19 residues long. Per the germline V gene, CDR1 is LNHDA and CDR2 is SQIVND (reference sequence).

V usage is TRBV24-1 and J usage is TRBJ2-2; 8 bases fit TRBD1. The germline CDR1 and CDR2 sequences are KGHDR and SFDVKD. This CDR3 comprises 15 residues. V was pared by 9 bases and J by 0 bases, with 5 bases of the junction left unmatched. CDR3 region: CATGRTGSNTGELFF. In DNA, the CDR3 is TGTGCCACCGGAAGGACAGGGTCGAACACCGGGGAGCTGTTTTTT.

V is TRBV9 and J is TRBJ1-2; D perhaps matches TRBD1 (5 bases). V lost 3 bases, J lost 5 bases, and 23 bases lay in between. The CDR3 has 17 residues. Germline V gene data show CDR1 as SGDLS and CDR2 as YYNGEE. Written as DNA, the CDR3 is TGTGCCAGCAGCGCGGCCGGCTTCCCAGGGATCATTTATGGCTACACCTTC. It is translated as CASSAAGFPGIIYGYTF.

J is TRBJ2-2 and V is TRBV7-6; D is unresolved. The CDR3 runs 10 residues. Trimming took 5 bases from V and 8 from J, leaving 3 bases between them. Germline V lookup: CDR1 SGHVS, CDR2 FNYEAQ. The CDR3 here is CASSRGELFF. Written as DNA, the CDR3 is TGTGCCAGCAGCCGGGGGGAGCTGTTTTTT.

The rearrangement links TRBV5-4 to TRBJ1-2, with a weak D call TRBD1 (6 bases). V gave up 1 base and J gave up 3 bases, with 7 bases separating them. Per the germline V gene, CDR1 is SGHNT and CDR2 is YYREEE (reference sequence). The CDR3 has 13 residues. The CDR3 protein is CASSLRQDYGYTF. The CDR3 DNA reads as TGTGCCAGCAGCTTGAGACAGGACTATGGCTACACCTTC.

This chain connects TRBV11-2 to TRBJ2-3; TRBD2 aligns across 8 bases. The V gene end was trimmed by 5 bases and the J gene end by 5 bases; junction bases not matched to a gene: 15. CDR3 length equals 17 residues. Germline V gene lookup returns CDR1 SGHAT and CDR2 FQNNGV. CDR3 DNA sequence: TGTGCCAGCAGCCCACGCTGGGACGGGGGGGCCAAAGATACGCAGTATTTT. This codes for CASSPRWDGGAKDTQYF.

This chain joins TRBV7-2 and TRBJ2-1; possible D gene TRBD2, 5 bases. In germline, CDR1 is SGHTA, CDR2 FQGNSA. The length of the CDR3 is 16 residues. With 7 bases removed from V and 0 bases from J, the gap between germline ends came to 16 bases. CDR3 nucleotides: TGTGCCAGCACCGTTGTCGGCAGCGGCTCCTACAATGAGCAGTTCTTC. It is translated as CASTVVGSGSYNEQFF.

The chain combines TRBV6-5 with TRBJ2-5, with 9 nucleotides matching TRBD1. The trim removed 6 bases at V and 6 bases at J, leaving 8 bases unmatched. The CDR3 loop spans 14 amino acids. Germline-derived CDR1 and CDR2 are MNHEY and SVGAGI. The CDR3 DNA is TGTGCCAGCAGCGTGGGACAGGGTGGAAAGACCCAGTACTTC. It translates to CASSVGQGGKTQYF.